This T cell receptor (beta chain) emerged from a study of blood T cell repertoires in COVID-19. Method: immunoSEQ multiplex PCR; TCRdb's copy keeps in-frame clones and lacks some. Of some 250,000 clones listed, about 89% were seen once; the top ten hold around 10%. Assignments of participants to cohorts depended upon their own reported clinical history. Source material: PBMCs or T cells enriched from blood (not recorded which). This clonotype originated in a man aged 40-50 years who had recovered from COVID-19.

Written as DNA, the CDR3 is TGCGCCAGCAGCCGGGCGGGGAGCTCCGCAGATACGCAGTATTTT. Translation gives CASSRAGSSADTQYF. This sequence joins TRBV5-1 and TRBJ2-3, with D maybe TRBD2 (6 bases). The CDR3 length is 15 residues. The germline V gene encodes CDR1 SGHRS and CDR2 YFSETQ. Trimming pared 4 bases from V and 4 bases from J, leaving 16 bases between.